This T cell receptor beta chain was documented in a study of shared clonotypes between healthy human individuals. Study details: The cohort had two women and a few men, ages 18 to 49. General observations from the study: Rarefaction curves obtained for sorted subsets showed sequencing incomplete despite large depth.

A note on this clone: The antigen is unknown.

The CDR3 is 17 amino acids. V dropped 1 base and J dropped 1; count of bases not matched to a gene: 5. CDR1 is KGHSH, CDR2 LQKENI, per germline. This table comes from immunoSEQ multiplex PCR, and its TCRdb copy is limited to in-frame clones, with some not included. Of roughly 2.5 million clones detected, 90% to 95% appear once; the ten largest clones hold around 0.15%. The V gene is TRBV18, the J gene TRBJ2-2; 8 bases line up with TRBD2. Sequencing input: naive CD4+ T cells sorted from blood. The subset here: CD45RA+ positively selected. This clonotype was sampled from a man between 18 and 35 years old in good health. The CDR3 DNA reads as TGTGCCAGCTCACCACTCGGGACTAGGCGGAACACCGGGGAGCTGTTTTTT. Translation gives CASSPLGTRRNTGELFF.